The 29 T cell receptor beta chains in this list originate from one sample, sequenced in a study of CD8 T cells in Susac syndrome. After extraction with the RNeasy kit, roughly 0.45 to 1 ug of the RNA was reverse transcribed using random hexamers. TCRdb analysed the immunoSEQ multiplex PCR reads with MiXCR anew, one entry per CDR3 protein. Here the sample spans over 100,000 distinct CDR3 sequences, just under 95% being singletons. The sequencing input was CD8+ T cells from PBMCs. Receptors originate from a human donor in good health.

This sequence joins TRBV6-2 or TRBV6-3 and TRBJ2-1; D is perhaps TRBD2 (6 bases). The germline gives CDR1 MNHEY, CDR2 SVGEGT. The length of the CDR3 is 15 residues. Trimming took off 5 bases at V and 2 bases at J, with 13 bases between the two ends. The CDR3 reads CASSPGTPAYNEQFF. Written as DNA, the CDR3 is TGTGCCAGCAGTCCCGGGACTCCAGCCTACAATGAGCAGTTCTTC.

The chain carries TRBV20-1 and TRBJ2-1, with TRBD1 matching 8 bases. The CDR3 consists of 16 residues. CDR1 is DFQATT, CDR2 SNEGSKA, per germline (reference sequence). V was clipped by 0 bases and J by 4 bases; unmatched bases: 8. For the CDR3, the DNA is TGCAGTGCTAGAGATCCTTGGGGACAGGAATACAATGAGCAGTTCTTC. It is translated as CSARDPWGQEYNEQFF.

The chain links TRBV2 to TRBJ2-1, with a tentative D call TRBD2 (6 bases). The germline V and J ends were trimmed by 2 bases and 6 bases, with 11 bases remaining between them. From germline, CDR1 is SNHLY and CDR2 FYNNEI. CDR3 length: 14 amino acids. The CDR3 DNA reads as TGTGCCAGCAGTGAATGGAGGGATACCAATGAGCAGTTCTTC. It translates to CASSEWRDTNEQFF. The complete variable domain, with remaining parts taken from reference TRBV2 and TRBJ2-1, reads EPEVTQTPSHQVTQMGQEVILRCVPISNHLYFYWYRQILGQKVEFLVSFYNNEISEKSEIFDDQFSVERPDGSNFTLKIRSTKLEDSAMYFCASSEWRDTNEQFFGPGTRLTVL.

This chain joins TRBV9 and TRBJ2-3, with a possible D match to TRBD2 (6 bases). The CDR3 is 12 residues long. Deletions cut 6 bases from V and 3 bases from J, with 8 bases between. Per germline, CDR1 SGDLS and CDR2 YYNGEE. The CDR3 here is CASTGRTDTQYF. In DNA form, the CDR3 reads TGTGCCAGCACAGGGAGGACAGATACGCAGTATTTT.

The chain joins TRBV7-2 to TRBJ2-2, with a possible D match to TRBD2 (5 bases). CDR3 length equals 15 residues. Germline lookup yields CDR1 SGHTA and CDR2 FQGNSA. Trimming removed 5 bases at V and 6 bases at J, with 16 bases between. The CDR3 nucleotides are TGTGCCAGCAGCCCTTCGGCTAGCTGGCCCGGGGAGCTGTTTTTT. Protein sequence: CASSPSASWPGELFF.

The genes are TRBV7-3 and TRBJ2-5; 8 nucleotides match TRBD2. This CDR3 region has 13 residues. Trimming took 5 bases from V and 4 from J; bases not matched to a gene: 3. Germline V gene sequence: CDR1 SGHTA, CDR2 FQGTGA. The CDR3 spells CASSRTSGETQYF. The CDR3 bases are TGTGCCAGCAGCCGTACTAGCGGAGAGACCCAGTACTTC. Looking up the rest from reference TRBV7-3 and TRBJ2-5 gives the full variable domain: GAGVSQTPSNKVTEKGKYVELRCDPISGHTALYWYRQSLGQGPEFLIYFQGTGAADDSGLPNDRFFAVRPEGSVSTLKIQRTERGDSAVYLCASSRTSGETQYFGPGTRLLVL.

The genes are TRBV6-6 and TRBJ2-1; 9 bases agree with TRBD2. From germline, CDR1 is MNHNY and CDR2 SVGAGI (reference sequence). V lost 4 bases, J lost 6 bases, and 7 bases stayed unmatched. The CDR3 is 15 residues long. The chain's CDR3 is CASSSGTSSINEQFF. In DNA, the CDR3 is TGTGCCAGCAGTTCCGGGACTAGCTCCATCAATGAGCAGTTCTTC.

The chain recombines TRBV20-1 with TRBJ2-2, with D possibly matching TRBD2 (6 bases). The V gene lost 2 bases and the J gene lost 0 bases, with 7 bases spanning the gap. The CDR3 consists of 14 residues. The germline V gene encodes CDR1 DFQATT and CDR2 SNEGSKA (reference sequence). Written as DNA, the CDR3 is TGCAGTGCTAGACCGGGGGCGAACACCGGGGAGCTGTTTTTT. Amino acids: CSARPGANTGELFF.

This chain links TRBV7-8 with TRBJ2-7; TRBD1 is a possible D gene (6 bases). V lost 5 bases and J 7 bases, leaving 18 bases between the germline ends. The CDR3 is 14 residues long. The germline V gene has CDR1 SGHVS and CDR2 FQNEAQ. The CDR3 is CASSPGVPSREQYF. The CDR3 DNA reads as TGTGCCAGCAGCCCAGGGGTCCCTAGCAGGGAGCAGTACTTC.

This rearrangement joins TRBV11-2 to TRBJ2-1, with a tentative D call TRBD2 (5 bases). Looked up from germline, CDR1 is SGHAT and CDR2 is FQNNGV. Trimming stripped 2 bases from V and 7 bases from J, with 9 bases between. There are 13 residues in the CDR3. The CDR3, as DNA: TGTGCCAGCAGCTTACCGGGGAAAAATGAGCAGTTCTTC. This codes for CASSLPGKNEQFF.

This chain joins TRBV19 and TRBJ1-2, with a possible D match to TRBD1 (6 bases). Germline V CDR1 and CDR2: LNHDA, SQIVND (reference sequence). The CDR3 has 18 amino acids. With 4 bases removed from V and 2 bases from J, the gap between germline ends came to 23 bases. CDR3: CASSSPSWQGRLNYGYTF. For the CDR3, the DNA is TGTGCCAGTAGTAGTCCCTCGTGGCAGGGGAGGTTGAACTATGGCTACACCTTC.

This clonotype showed up just once. J is TRBJ1-5 and V is TRBV2, with D unclear. This CDR3 is built from 13 residues. V lost 4 bases and J lost 2, with 6 bases in between. Germline lookup yields CDR1 SNHLY and CDR2 FYNNEI. The CDR3 DNA reads as TGTGCCAGCAGTGGCGGCGGCAATCAGCCCCAGCATTTT. As protein: CASSGGGNQPQHF.

This clonotype was observed once. The chain combines TRBV5-1 with TRBJ2-3; weak D call: TRBD1 (7 bases). Trimming cost V 4 bases and J 0 bases, with 12 bases left between them. This CDR3 is built from 15 residues. CDR1 is SGHRS, CDR2 YFSETQ, per germline. The CDR3 nucleotides are TGCGCCAGCAGCCAGGAGGGACAGAGCACAGATACGCAGTATTTT. Amino acids: CASSQEGQSTDTQYF.

J is TRBJ2-3 and V is TRBV2; D not certain. CDR1 and CDR2 from the germline V gene are SNHLY and FYNNEI. The CDR3 runs to 14 residues. V lost 7 bases and J lost 2, with 13 bases in between. CDR3 region: CASIGPRYTDTQYF. The CDR3 DNA reads as TGTGCCAGCATAGGGCCAAGATACACAGATACGCAGTATTTT.

The rearrangement links TRBV5-6 to TRBJ2-1, with unresolved D. CDR1 and CDR2 from the germline V gene are SGHDT and YYEEEE. CDR3 size: 12 residues. V was pared by 1 base and J by 5 bases, with 4 bases between. The CDR3 DNA follows: TGTGCCAGCAGCTTGCGGGACAATGAGCAGTTCTTC. Residues: CASSLRDNEQFF.

This clonotype was recorded a few times. The chain is built from TRBV19 and TRBJ1-1; tentative D call: TRBD1 (6 bases). The germline V gene encodes CDR1 LNHDA and CDR2 SQIVND (reference sequence). The CDR3 extends over 13 amino acids. The V end lost 5 bases, the J end lost 5 bases, and 12 bases lay between the germline ends. The CDR3 DNA reads TGTGCCAGTAGTCAGGGGAGAAGGACTGAAGCTTTCTTT. It is translated as CASSQGRRTEAFF.

The CDR3: CASSEPDRGSKAFF. The CDR3 bases are TGTGCCAGTAGCGAGCCGGACAGGGGATCAAAAGCTTTCTTT. The chain uses TRBV19 and TRBJ1-1; TRBD1 aligns across 9 bases. The V and J ends lost 6 bases and 9 bases, in that order; junction bases with no gene match: 11. This CDR3 contains 14 residues. Germline values: CDR1 LNHDA, CDR2 SQIVND (reference sequence).

The chain carries TRBV5-1 and TRBJ2-7; D is undetermined. Trimming left V 0 bases short and J 7 bases short, with 14 bases between. CDR3 length: 14 residues. Germline V gene lookup returns CDR1 SGHRS and CDR2 YFSETQ. The CDR3 DNA reads as TGCGCCAGCAGCTTGGAGCCGGGTAGTGGAGAGCAGTACTTC. Protein product: CASSLEPGSGEQYF. Supplemented by reference TRBV5-1 and TRBJ2-7, the full variable domain reads KAGVTQTPRYLIKTRGQQVTLSCSPISGHRSVSWYQQTPGQGLQFLFEYFSETQRNKGNFPGRFSGRQFSNSRSEMNVSTLELGDSALYLCASSLEPGSGEQYFGPGTRLTVT.

The rearrangement joins TRBV5-1 to TRBJ2-7; D gene ambiguous. Deletions cut 6 bases from V and 3 bases from J, with 13 bases between. CDR3 size: 13 residues. Germline loops: CDR1 SGHRS, CDR2 YFSETQ. The CDR3, as DNA: TGCGCCAGCACGGACCCGGGTGGCTACGAGCAGTACTTC. Translation gives CASTDPGGYEQYF.

The chain employs TRBV9 and TRBJ2-6; D remains ambiguous. The CDR3 has 13 residues. CDR1 is SGDLS, CDR2 YYNGEE, per germline. Trimming stripped 6 bases from V and 3 bases from J, with 7 bases between. CDR3 DNA: TGTGCCAGCACCCCTGGTGGGGCCAACGTCCTGACTTTC. It is translated as CASTPGGANVLTF.

The genes are TRBV6-2 or TRBV6-3 and TRBJ1-1; no reliable D call. CDR3 length: 14 residues. Between the trimmed V and J ends, which lost 6 bases and 1 base, there was a span of 12 bases. Per the germline V gene, CDR1 is MNHEY and CDR2 is SVGEGT. The DNA for the CDR3 is TGTGCCAGCAGCCTCCAGGCGGGGAACACTGAAGCTTTCTTT. It codes for CASSLQAGNTEAFF.

The chain recombines TRBV11-1 with TRBJ2-5, with D perhaps being TRBD1 or TRBD2 (5 bases each). V lost 5 bases and J lost 5, with 12 bases in between. The CDR3 totals 13 residues. The germline V gene encodes CDR1 SGHAT and CDR2 FQDESV (reference sequence). The CDR3 here is CASSPPRGETQYF. The CDR3 bases are TGTGCCAGCAGCCCGCCGAGGGGTGAGACCCAGTACTTC.

V gene TRBV5-4 combines with J gene TRBJ2-2, with 7 positions matching TRBD1. This CDR3 is 16 amino acids long. Trimming took 2 bases from V and 5 from J; bases not matched to a gene: 9. Per germline, CDR1 SGHNT and CDR2 YYREEE (reference sequence). The CDR3 sequence: CASSFETGIGTGELFF. The CDR3 DNA reads as TGTGCCAGCAGCTTCGAGACAGGGATTGGGACCGGGGAGCTGTTTTTT.

The rearrangement links TRBV7-2 to TRBJ1-5; 10 nucleotides match TRBD1. V shed 5 bases, J shed 2 bases, and the junction held 12 bases outside the gene matches. This CDR3 is 18 amino acids long. Germline V gives CDR1 SGHTA, CDR2 FQGNSA. In DNA, the CDR3 is TGTGCCAGCAGCCCCTTGGGGACAGGGGCTTCCGGCAATCAGCCCCAGCATTTT. As protein: CASSPLGTGASGNQPQHF.

The chain is built from TRBV2 and TRBJ2-1, with 9 nucleotides matching TRBD2. Germline V gene sequence: CDR1 SNHLY, CDR2 FYNNEI. The CDR3 has 15 amino acids. J was trimmed by 3 bases and V by 5 bases; bases with no gene match: 5. The chain's CDR3 is CASSPTSGIYNEQFF. CDR3 nucleotides: TGTGCCAGCAGTCCGACTAGCGGAATCTACAATGAGCAGTTCTTC.

The chain couples TRBV29-1 to TRBJ2-5; D is uncertain. This CDR3 region has 10 residues. Trimming removed 8 bases at V and 5 bases at J, with 9 bases between. CDR1 SQVTM and CDR2 ANQGSEA come from the germline V gene. The CDR3 nucleotides are TGCAGCCCGGGCCCTGAGACCCAGTACTTC. This codes for CSPGPETQYF.

This clonotype has just one count. The chain has TRBV5-5 and TRBJ1-5; tentatively, D is TRBD1 (6 bases). CDR1 is SGHKS and CDR2 is YYEKEE in the germline V gene (reference sequence). V was pared by 4 bases and J by 3 bases, with 11 bases between. The CDR3 runs 14 residues. CDR3 sequence: CASSPRDNNQPQHF. CDR3 in DNA: TGTGCCAGCAGCCCAAGGGACAACAATCAGCCCCAGCATTTT.

The gene calls are TRBV20-1 and TRBJ2-2; the D gene is possibly TRBD2 (6 bases). CDR1 is DFQATT, CDR2 SNEGSKA, per germline (reference sequence). The germline V and J ends were trimmed by 4 bases and 7 bases, with 13 bases remaining between them. CDR3 length: 13 residues. The CDR3 protein is CSANGGLGGELFF. The DNA for the CDR3 is TGCAGTGCTAACGGGGGACTTGGCGGGGAGCTGTTTTTT.

The gene calls are TRBV27 and TRBJ1-6; a weak D match, TRBD1 (6 bases). Germline V lookup: CDR1 MNHEY, CDR2 SMNVEV (reference sequence). The CDR3 is 15 residues long. V lost 9 bases and J lost 2, with 14 bases in between. For the CDR3, the DNA is TGTGCCAGTAAATCGCAGGGGACCTATAATTCACCCCTCCACTTT. It codes for CASKSQGTYNSPLHF.